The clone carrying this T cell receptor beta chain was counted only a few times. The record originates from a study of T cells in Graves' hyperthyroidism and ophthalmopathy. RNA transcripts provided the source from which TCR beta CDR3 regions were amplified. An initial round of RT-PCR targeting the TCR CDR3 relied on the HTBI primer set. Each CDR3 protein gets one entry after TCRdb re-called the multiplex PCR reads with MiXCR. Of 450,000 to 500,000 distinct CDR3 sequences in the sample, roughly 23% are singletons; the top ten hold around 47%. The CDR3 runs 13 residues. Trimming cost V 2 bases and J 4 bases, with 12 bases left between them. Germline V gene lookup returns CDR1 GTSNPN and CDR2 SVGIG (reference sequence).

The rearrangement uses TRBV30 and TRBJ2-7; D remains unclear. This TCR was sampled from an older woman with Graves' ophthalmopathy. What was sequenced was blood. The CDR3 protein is CAWSRGFEYEQYF. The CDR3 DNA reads TGTGCCTGGAGTCGAGGTTTCGAGTACGAGCAGTACTTC.